This TCR beta chain was obtained from a study of cytomegalovirus exposure and HLA in healthy donors. Study conclusions and caveats: A missense DCLRE1C variant was associated with V- and J-gene trimming of TCR beta chains in a later analysis, and an independent cohort replicated the association.

A multiplex PCR was run with 60 Vbeta primers and 13 Jbeta primers. Sequencing used immunoSEQ multiplex PCR; TCRdb keeps in-frame clones, though not all of them. The table lists under 200,000 clones, less than 85% of them singletons. The CDR3 covers 14 residues. V was clipped by 2 bases and J by 8 bases, with 14 bases between them. Germline CDR1 SGHRS, CDR2 YFSETQ. About this clone: Its antigen is unidentified.

This chain connects TRBV5-1 to TRBJ2-1; D is possibly TRBD2 (6 bases). Sequenced sample: PBMCs. The sequence derives from a man between 60 and 70 years old in good health and CMV-seronegative. In nucleotides, the CDR3 is TGCGCCAGCAGCTTCACTGCGGGGACCGATGAGCAGTTCTTC. As protein: CASSFTAGTDEQFF. Variable domain in full (rest from reference TRBV5-1 and TRBJ2-1): KAGVTQTPRYLIKTRGQQVTLSCSPISGHRSVSWYQQTPGQGLQFLFEYFSETQRNKGNFPGRFSGRQFSNSRSEMNVSTLELGDSALYLCASSFTAGTDEQFFGPGTRLTVL.